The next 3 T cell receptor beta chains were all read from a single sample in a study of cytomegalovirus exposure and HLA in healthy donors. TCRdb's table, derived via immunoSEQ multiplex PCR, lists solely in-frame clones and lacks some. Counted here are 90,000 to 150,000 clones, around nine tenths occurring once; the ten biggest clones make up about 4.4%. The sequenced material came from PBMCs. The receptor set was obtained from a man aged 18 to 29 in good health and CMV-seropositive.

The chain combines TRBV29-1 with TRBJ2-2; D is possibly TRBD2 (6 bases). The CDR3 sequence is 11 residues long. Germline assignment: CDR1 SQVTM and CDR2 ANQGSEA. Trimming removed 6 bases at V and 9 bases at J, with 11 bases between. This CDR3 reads CSVAGSRELFF. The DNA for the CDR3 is TGCAGCGTCGCGGGGAGTCGGGAGCTGTTTTTT.

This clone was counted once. The CDR3 spells CASSLHVPTSTDTQYF. DNA of the CDR3: TGTGCCAGCAGTTTACACGTACCGACTAGCACAGATACGCAGTATTTT. The gene calls are TRBV27 and TRBJ2-3; no reliable D call. CDR3 length: 16 amino acids. V was shortened by 2 bases and J by 0 bases, with 12 bases between the two germline ends. Germline assignment: CDR1 MNHEY and CDR2 SMNVEV (reference sequence).

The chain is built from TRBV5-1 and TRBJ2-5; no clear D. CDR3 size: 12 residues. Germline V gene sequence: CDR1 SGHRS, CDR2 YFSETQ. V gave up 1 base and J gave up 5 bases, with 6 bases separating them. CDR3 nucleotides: TGCGCCAGCAGCTTGCGCAGGGAGACCCAGTACTTC. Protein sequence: CASSLRRETQYF.